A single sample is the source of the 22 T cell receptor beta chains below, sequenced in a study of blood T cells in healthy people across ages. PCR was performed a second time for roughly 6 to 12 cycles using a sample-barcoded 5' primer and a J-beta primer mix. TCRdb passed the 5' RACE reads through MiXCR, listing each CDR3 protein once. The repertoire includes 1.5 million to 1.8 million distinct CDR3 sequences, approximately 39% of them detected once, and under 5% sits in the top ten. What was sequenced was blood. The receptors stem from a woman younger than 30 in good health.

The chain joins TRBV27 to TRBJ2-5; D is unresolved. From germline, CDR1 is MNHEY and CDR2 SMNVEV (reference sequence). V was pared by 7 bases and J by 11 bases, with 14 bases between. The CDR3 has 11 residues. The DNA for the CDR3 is TGTGCCAGCAAAAACGGCTATGAGCAGTACTTC. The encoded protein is CASKNGYEQYF.

CDR3 protein: CASSPHPSSYNSPLHF. CDR3 nucleotides: TGTGCCAGCAGCCCGCACCCGAGCTCCTATAATTCACCCCTCCACTTT. V gene TRBV2 combines with J gene TRBJ1-6; the D is unclear. The length of the CDR3 is 16 residues. The germline V gene has CDR1 SNHLY and CDR2 FYNNEI. V was pared by 6 bases and J by 0 bases, with 12 bases between.

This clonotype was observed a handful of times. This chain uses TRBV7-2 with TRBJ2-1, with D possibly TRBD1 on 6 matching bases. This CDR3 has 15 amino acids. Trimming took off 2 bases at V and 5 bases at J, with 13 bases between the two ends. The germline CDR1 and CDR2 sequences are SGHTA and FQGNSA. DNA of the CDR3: TGTGCCAGCAGCTTAACTCGGACAGCCAACAATGAGCAGTTCTTC. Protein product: CASSLTRTANNEQFF. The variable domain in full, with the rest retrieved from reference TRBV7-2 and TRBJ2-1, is GAGVSQSPSNKVTEKGKDVELRCDPISGHTALYWYRQSLGQGLEFLIYFQGNSAPDKSGLPSDRFSAERTGGSVSTLTIQRTQQEDSAVYLCASSLTRTANNEQFFGPGTRLTVL.

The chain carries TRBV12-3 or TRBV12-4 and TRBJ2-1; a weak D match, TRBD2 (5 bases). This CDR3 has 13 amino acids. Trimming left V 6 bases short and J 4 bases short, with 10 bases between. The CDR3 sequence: CASRVASYNEQFF. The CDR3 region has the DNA TGTGCCAGCAGAGTAGCGTCTTACAATGAGCAGTTCTTC.

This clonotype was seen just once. CDR3 DNA sequence: TGTGCCTGGAAAGGAGCCAGGGGCTACGAGCAGTACTTC. This encodes CAWKGARGYEQYF. This chain connects TRBV30 to TRBJ2-7, with a weak D call TRBD1 (6 bases). V shed 4 bases and J shed 3 bases, with 13 bases lying between them. The CDR3 sequence is 13 residues long. CDR1 and CDR2 from the germline V gene are GTSNPN and SVGIG (reference sequence).

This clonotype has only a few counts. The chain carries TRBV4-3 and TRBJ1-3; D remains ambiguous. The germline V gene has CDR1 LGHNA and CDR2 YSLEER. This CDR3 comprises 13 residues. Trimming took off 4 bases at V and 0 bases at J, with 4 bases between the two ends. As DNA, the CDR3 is TGCGCCAGCAGCCCGTACTCTGGAAACACCATATATTTT. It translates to CASSPYSGNTIYF.

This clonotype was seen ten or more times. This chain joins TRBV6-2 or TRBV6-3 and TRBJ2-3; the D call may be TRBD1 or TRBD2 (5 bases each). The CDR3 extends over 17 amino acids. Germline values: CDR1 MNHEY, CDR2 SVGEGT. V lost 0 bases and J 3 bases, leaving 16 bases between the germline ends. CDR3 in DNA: TGTGCCAGCAGTTACTCACCCGGGACCTATCTGACAGATACGCAGTATTTT. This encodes CASSYSPGTYLTDTQYF.

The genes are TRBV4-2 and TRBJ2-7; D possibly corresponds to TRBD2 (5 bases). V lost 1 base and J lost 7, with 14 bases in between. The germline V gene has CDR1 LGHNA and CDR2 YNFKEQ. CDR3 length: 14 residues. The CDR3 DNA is TGTGCCAGCAGCCAAGGGCATAGCGTGAGGGAGCAGTACTTC. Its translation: CASSQGHSVREQYF.

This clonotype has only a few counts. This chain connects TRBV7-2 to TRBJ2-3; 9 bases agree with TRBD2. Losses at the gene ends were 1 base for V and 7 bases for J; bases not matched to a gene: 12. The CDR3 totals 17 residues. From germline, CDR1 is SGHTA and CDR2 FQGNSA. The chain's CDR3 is CASSLVSLAGSINTQYF. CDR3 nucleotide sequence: TGTGCCAGCAGCTTAGTAAGCCTAGCGGGGAGCATAAATACGCAGTATTTT.

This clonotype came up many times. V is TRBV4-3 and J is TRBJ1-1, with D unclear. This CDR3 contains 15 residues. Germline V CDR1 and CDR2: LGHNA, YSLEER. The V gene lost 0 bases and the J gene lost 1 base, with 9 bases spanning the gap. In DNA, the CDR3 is TGCGCCAGCAGCCAAGATCTATTGGGGAACACTGAAGCTTTCTTT. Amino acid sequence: CASSQDLLGNTEAFF.

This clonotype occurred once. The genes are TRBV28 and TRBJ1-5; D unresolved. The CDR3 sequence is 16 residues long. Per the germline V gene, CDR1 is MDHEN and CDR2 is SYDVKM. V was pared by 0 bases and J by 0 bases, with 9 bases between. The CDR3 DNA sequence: TGTGCCAGCAGTTTATGGGTGGCCTCTAGCAATCAGCCCCAGCATTTT. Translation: CASSLWVASSNQPQHF. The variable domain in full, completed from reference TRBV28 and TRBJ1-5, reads DVKVTQSSRYLVKRTGEKVFLECVQDMDHENMFWYRQDPGLGLRLIYFSYDVKMKEKGDIPEGYSVSREKKERFSLILESASTNQTSMYLCASSLWVASSNQPQHFGDGTRLSIL.

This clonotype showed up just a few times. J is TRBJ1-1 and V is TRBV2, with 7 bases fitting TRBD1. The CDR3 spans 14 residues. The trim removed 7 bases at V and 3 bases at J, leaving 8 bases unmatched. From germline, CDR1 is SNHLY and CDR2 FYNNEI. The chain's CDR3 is CASNLQGSDTEAFF. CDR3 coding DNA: TGTGCCAGCAATCTACAGGGGTCCGACACTGAAGCTTTCTTT.

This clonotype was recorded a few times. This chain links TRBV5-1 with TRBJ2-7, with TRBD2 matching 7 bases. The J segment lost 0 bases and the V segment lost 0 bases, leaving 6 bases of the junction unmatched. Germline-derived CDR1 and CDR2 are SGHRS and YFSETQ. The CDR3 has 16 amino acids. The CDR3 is CASSLASGISSYEQYF. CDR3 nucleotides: TGCGCCAGCAGCTTGGCCAGCGGGATAAGCTCCTACGAGCAGTACTTC.

This CDR3 is CATKPAVSYEQYF. The CDR3 nucleotides are TGTGCCACCAAACCTGCTGTGTCCTACGAGCAGTACTTC. This sequence joins TRBV6-2 or TRBV6-3 and TRBJ2-7; no clear D. The CDR3 runs 13 residues. Per germline, CDR1 MNHEY and CDR2 SVGEGT. V lost 10 bases and J lost 1, with 14 bases in between.

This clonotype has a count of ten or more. CDR3 loop: CASRTGQHGYTF. For the CDR3, the DNA is TGTGCCAGCAGAACAGGGCAACACGGCTACACCTTC. The rearrangement links TRBV12-3 or TRBV12-4 to TRBJ1-2; D is perhaps TRBD1 (6 bases). The length of the CDR3 is 12 residues. With 6 bases removed from V and 8 bases from J, the gap between germline ends came to 13 bases.

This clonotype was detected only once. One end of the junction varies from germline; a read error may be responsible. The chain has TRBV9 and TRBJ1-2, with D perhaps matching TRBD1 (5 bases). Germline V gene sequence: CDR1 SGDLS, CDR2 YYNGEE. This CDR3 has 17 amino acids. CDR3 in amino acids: CASSARQRTDNNYGHTF. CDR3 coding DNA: TGTGCCAGCAGCGCCCGACAGCGGACCGACAATAACTATGGCCACACCTTC.

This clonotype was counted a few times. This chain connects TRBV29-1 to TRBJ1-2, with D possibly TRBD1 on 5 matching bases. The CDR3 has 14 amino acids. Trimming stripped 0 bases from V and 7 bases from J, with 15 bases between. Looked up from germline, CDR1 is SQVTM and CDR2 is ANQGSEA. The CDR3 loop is CSVEDRGVRAGYTF. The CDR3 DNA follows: TGCAGCGTTGAAGATCGGGGCGTGCGGGCTGGCTACACCTTC.

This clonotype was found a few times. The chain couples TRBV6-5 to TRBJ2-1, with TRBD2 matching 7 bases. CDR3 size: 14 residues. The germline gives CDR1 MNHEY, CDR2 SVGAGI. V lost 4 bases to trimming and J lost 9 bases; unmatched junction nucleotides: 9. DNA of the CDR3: TGTGCCAGCAGTTCAGGACTACCGGGGGGTGAGCAGTTCTTC. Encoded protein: CASSSGLPGGEQFF.

This CDR3 is CASSLGPGNSYEQYF. The CDR3 DNA sequence: TGTGCCAGCAGCTTAGGCCCCGGGAACTCCTACGAGCAGTACTTC. The genes are TRBV7-9 and TRBJ2-7, with a weak D call TRBD2 (5 bases). This CDR3 region has 15 residues. The germline CDR1 and CDR2 sequences are SEHNR and FQNEAQ (reference sequence). Deletions cut 1 base from V and 0 bases from J, with 10 bases between.

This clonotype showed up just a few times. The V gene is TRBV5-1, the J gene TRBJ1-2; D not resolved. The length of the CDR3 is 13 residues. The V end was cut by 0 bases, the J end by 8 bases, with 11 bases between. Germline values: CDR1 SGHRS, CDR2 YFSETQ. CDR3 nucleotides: TGCGCCAGCAGCTTGGCTGGGCTTTACGGCTACACCTTC. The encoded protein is CASSLAGLYGYTF.

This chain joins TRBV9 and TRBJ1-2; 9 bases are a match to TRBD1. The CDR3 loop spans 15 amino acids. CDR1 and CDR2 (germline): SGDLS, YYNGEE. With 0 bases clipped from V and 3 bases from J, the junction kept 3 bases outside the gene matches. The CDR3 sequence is CASSVGRTGDYGYTF. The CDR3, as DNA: TGTGCCAGCAGCGTAGGAAGGACAGGGGACTATGGCTACACCTTC.

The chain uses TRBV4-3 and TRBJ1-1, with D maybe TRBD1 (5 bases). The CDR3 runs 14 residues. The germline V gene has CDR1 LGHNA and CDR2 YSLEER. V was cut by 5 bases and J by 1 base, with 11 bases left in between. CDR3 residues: CASSWDSQNTEAFF. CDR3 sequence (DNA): TGCGCCAGCAGCTGGGACTCGCAGAACACTGAAGCTTTCTTT.